This entry describes one T cell receptor beta chain. Unique molecular identifiers tagged the TCRbeta library. MiXCR, run by TCRdb on the PCR reads, gives a single entry per CDR3 protein. The sample records a few hundred thousand distinct CDR3 sequences, approximately 12% being singletons. The data derive from a study of T-cell reconstitution after alpha-beta-depleted transplantation in children. Germline CDR1 reads SQVTM; CDR2 reads ANQGSEA. The CDR3 totals 12 residues. V dropped 8 bases and J dropped 5 bases, with 16 bases sitting between them. The V and J genes are TRBV29-1 and TRBJ2-7; tentative D call: TRBD1 (6 bases). Material: PBMCs from the stem cell graft donor, obtained from the stem cell graft. This receptor was obtained from a human donor who donated a stem cell graft to a child with combined immunodeficiency. The CDR3 sequence: CSPRDTTDEQYF. The CDR3 DNA follows: TGCAGCCCCCGGGACACAACCGACGAGCAGTACTTC.